The clone carrying this T cell receptor (beta chain) was picked up many times. Its antigen is undetermined. The CDR3 contains 17 residues. Per the germline V gene, CDR1 is MDHEN and CDR2 is SYDVKM. Trimming took 5 bases from V and 6 from J, leaving 26 bases between them. The study defined stable Graves' hyperthyroidism as no ophthalmopathy progression within 18 months. This entry comes from a study of T cells in Graves' hyperthyroidism and ophthalmopathy. Findings and caveats of the study: Blood also held most thyroid clonotypes expanded beyond 0.001.

Amplification targeted TCR beta CDR3 regions from RNA transcripts. First-round RT-PCR with HTBI primers amplified the TCR CDR3 region. TCRdb re-analysed the multiplex PCR reads in MiXCR, keeping a single row per CDR3 protein. The sample has 350,000 to 400,000 distinct CDR3 sequences; 14% to 15% are singletons. This clonotype was sampled from a woman aged 25 to 39 with Graves' hyperthyroidism. The sample comprised blood. The chain employs TRBV28 and TRBJ2-7, with D possibly called TRBD1 or TRBD2 (5 bases each). Written as DNA, the CDR3 is TGTGCCAGCAGTACACCCACCTTCGGGGCCGGATCGACCGAGCAGTACTTC. This translates into CASSTPTFGAGSTEQYF.